This TCR beta chain was sequenced for a study of technical replicates of blood from a few donors. The CDR3 loop spans 15 amino acids. CDR1 is ENHRY, CDR2 SYGVKD, per germline. With 7 bases clipped from V and 7 bases from J, the junction kept 9 bases outside the gene matches. Assay: immunoSEQ multiplex PCR; the TCRdb copy retains only in-frame clones and omits some. The data show 59,000 or so clones, around 93% seen once. The chain combines TRBV10-3 with TRBJ2-2; TRBD1 matches 10 bases. The sample taken for sequencing was PBMCs. The origin of this receptor is a human donor in good health. Some clones in this sample may be carry-over from other donors' samples. The CDR3 loop reads CAIKGGTGAVGELFF. CDR3 DNA sequence: TGTGCCATCAAGGGTGGGACAGGGGCGGTCGGGGAGCTGTTTTTT.